The 9 T cell receptor beta chains presented below share a single source sample, sequenced in a study of CD8+CD57+ T cells in acquired aplastic anemia. The TCR beta profiling, which covered VDJ combination and CDR3 sequence, was carried out using genomic DNA as the template. TCRdb re-called the reads through MiXCR, storing one row per CDR3 protein. Of some 150,000 distinct CDR3 sequences in the sample, about two thirds were seen once. Patients selected for sequencing had displayed CD8+CD57+ cell expansion by flow cytometry. Sequenced material: sorted CD4+, CD8+, or CD8+CD57+ T cells (not recorded which) from PBMCs. These TCRs come from a human donor with aplastic anemia.

The gene calls are TRBV5-4 and TRBJ1-1; 7 bases align to TRBD1. Germline loops: CDR1 SGHNT, CDR2 YYREEE (reference sequence). The CDR3 contains 13 residues. V was pared by 0 bases and J by 7 bases, with 3 bases of the junction left unmatched. This CDR3 is CASSLGTGLEAFF. CDR3 bases: TGTGCCAGCAGCTTGGGGACAGGTCTTGAAGCTTTCTTT.

Concerning this clonotype: One end of the junction is discordant with germline, which a read error may explain. V is TRBV7-2 and J is TRBJ2-5; D perhaps matches TRBD1 (5 bases). The CDR3 runs to 12 residues. Germline V CDR1 and CDR2: SGHTA, FQGNSA. The CDR3 nucleotides read TGTGCCAGCAGCTCTGGACAAGAGACTCAGTACTTC. It specifies CASSSGQETQYF.

The chain links TRBV7-2 to TRBJ2-1; 8 positions match TRBD2. The CDR3 length is 16 residues. Looked up from germline, CDR1 is SGHTA and CDR2 is FQGNSA. The V and J ends lost 5 bases and 5 bases, in that order; junction bases with no gene match: 11. The CDR3 reads CASSPGAGAQNNEQFF. DNA of the CDR3: TGTGCCAGCAGCCCGGGAGCGGGAGCCCAGAACAATGAGCAGTTCTTC.

This clonotype has ten or more counts. CDR3 residues: CASSLDDPYEQYF. DNA of the CDR3: TGTGCCAGCAGCTTAGATGATCCCTACGAGCAGTACTTC. V is TRBV11-2 and J is TRBJ2-7; D is unclear. Between the trimmed V and J ends, which lost 0 bases and 2 bases, there was a span of 5 bases. The CDR3 spans 13 residues. The germline gives CDR1 SGHAT, CDR2 FQNNGV.

This chain uses TRBV10-1 with TRBJ2-1; 12 positions agree with TRBD2. Germline loops: CDR1 WNHNN, CDR2 SYGVQD (reference sequence). The CDR3 covers 14 residues. V dropped 4 bases and J dropped 9; count of bases not matched to a gene: 4. The CDR3 region is CASSAVLAGGEQFF. The CDR3 region has the DNA TGCGCCAGCAGTGCAGTACTAGCGGGAGGTGAGCAGTTCTTC.

This clonotype was observed a few times. The chain joins TRBV7-9 to TRBJ1-1; D possibly corresponds to TRBD1 (6 bases). The CDR3 spans 15 residues. The germline CDR1 and CDR2 sequences are SEHNR and FQNEAQ (reference sequence). Deletions cut 5 bases from V and 0 bases from J, with 13 bases between. The CDR3 spells CASSGSGHLNTEAFF. The DNA for the CDR3 is TGTGCCAGCAGCGGATCGGGACACCTGAACACTGAAGCTTTCTTT.

This chain connects TRBV2 to TRBJ2-1; D is unresolved. The V gene's germline CDR1 is SNHLY and CDR2 FYNNEI. The V gene lost 3 bases and the J gene lost 0 bases, with 15 bases spanning the gap. The CDR3 loop spans 17 amino acids. The CDR3, as DNA: TGTGCCAGCAGTGAGCCCCTCGCACCAACCTCCTACAATGAGCAGTTCTTC. It yields the protein CASSEPLAPTSYNEQFF. Combining the CDR3 with reference TRBV2 and TRBJ2-1 gives the whole variable domain EPEVTQTPSHQVTQMGQEVILRCVPISNHLYFYWYRQILGQKVEFLVSFYNNEISEKSEIFDDQFSVERPDGSNFTLKIRSTKLEDSAMYFCASSEPLAPTSYNEQFFGPGTRLTVL.

The sample holds a few counts of this clonotype. The chain is built from TRBV7-7 and TRBJ2-5; TRBD2 might be the D (5 bases). From germline, CDR1 is SSHAT and CDR2 FNYEAQ (reference sequence). The CDR3 is 13 residues long. V gave up 10 bases and J gave up 5 bases, with 17 bases separating them. This chain's CDR3 is CATEPDGDETQYF. The CDR3 DNA reads as TGTGCCACGGAACCCGACGGGGATGAGACCCAGTACTTC. The whole variable domain, remainder taken from reference TRBV7-7 and TRBJ2-5, is GAGVSQSPRYKVTKRGQDVTLRCDPISSHATLYWYQQALGQGPEFLTYFNYEAQPDKSGLPSDRFSAERPEGSISTLTIQRTEQRDSAMYRCATEPDGDETQYFGPGTRLLVL.

The chain has TRBV7-6 and TRBJ1-1, with D uncertain. Germline assignment: CDR1 SGHVS and CDR2 FNYEAQ. The CDR3 loop spans 12 amino acids. Trimming cost V 1 base and J 11 bases, with 11 bases left between them. The CDR3 region is CASSLEDPWAFF. CDR3 bases: TGTGCCAGCAGCTTAGAGGACCCGTGGGCTTTCTTT.